This section outlines one T cell receptor (beta chain) sequence together with its context. This sample was taken from a study of blood T cell repertoires in COVID-19. About the study: Collection of acute and convalescent COVID-19 samples took place in the United States, Italy and Spain. PBMCs, B-cell-depleted T cells, or T cells provided the cDNA or gDNA that made up the material.

The CDR3 runs to 13 residues. V lost 7 bases and J lost 10, with 19 bases in between. As processed by the authors: From reference gene primer amplification, estimates of nucleated cell counts were derived. Repertoires were generated with immunoSEQ multiplex PCR, while TCRdb's copy carries only in-frame clones and drops some. The V and J calls and clone size come from that table; D and trimming were worked out from the DNA. This table has about 190,000 clones, around nine tenths appearing once. The sequence was obtained from a human donor in a cohort sampled during active COVID-19. Sequenced: peripheral blood. This sequence joins TRBV12-3 or TRBV12-4 and TRBJ2-5; D may be TRBD1 (5 bases). The CDR3 DNA follows: TGTGCCAGCAATACAGGCCCCCAAGCATTCCAGTACTTC. The encoded protein is CASNTGPQAFQYF.